This T cell receptor beta chain was identified in a study of human T cells and chemical hapten exposure. Findings and limits, study-wide: Sensitizing with DPC caused no change in TCRs above 1 in 1000 frequency.

The V gene lost 1 base and the J gene lost 3 bases, with 7 bases spanning the gap. The CDR3 runs to 14 residues. Total RNA was isolated from whole blood that had not been fractionated. Unique molecular identifiers were linked by the library to individual cDNA molecules. TCRdb independently ran MiXCR on the 5' RACE reads; one entry per CDR3 protein. The table lists tens of thousands of distinct CDR3 sequences, more than 7% of them singletons. This clonotype has a count of ten or more. Its specificity is not known. The V call is TRBV12-3 or TRBV12-4, the J call TRBJ1-5; no reliable D call. The clonotype originates from a male donor in good health. CDR3 sequence reads: CASSLGRVNQPQHF. The CDR3 region has the DNA TGTGCCAGCAGTTTAGGGCGGGTCAATCAGCCCCAGCATTTT.